Shown below are 12 T cell receptor beta chains from a single sample sequenced in a study of blood T cell repertoires in COVID-19. Repertoires were generated with immunoSEQ multiplex PCR, while TCRdb's copy carries only in-frame clones and drops some. The data hold around 100,000 clones, with nearly 90% observed a single time. Sample: peripheral blood. These TCRs come from a man aged 50 to 59 in a cohort sampled during active COVID-19.

The V and J genes are TRBV6-5 and TRBJ1-1, with 7 positions matching TRBD1. The germline V gene encodes CDR1 MNHEY and CDR2 SVGAGI. J lost 6 bases, V lost 6 bases, and 7 bases had no gene match. CDR3 length: 13 residues. The chain's CDR3 is CASSPTGFSEAFF. The CDR3 DNA reads TGTGCCAGCAGCCCGACAGGGTTTTCTGAAGCTTTCTTT.

This chain joins TRBV19 and TRBJ1-2, with D possibly matching TRBD1 (5 bases). The CDR3 covers 13 residues. Per germline, CDR1 LNHDA and CDR2 SQIVND (reference sequence). V dropped 5 bases and J dropped 8 bases, with 15 bases sitting between them. The CDR3 sequence is CASSPEGVRGYTF. The DNA for the CDR3 is TGTGCCAGTAGTCCCGAAGGGGTAAGGGGCTACACCTTC.

The chain is built from TRBV7-8 and TRBJ1-1; D is unclear. This CDR3 spans 14 amino acids. Trimming removed 3 bases at V and 0 bases at J, with 8 bases between. Germline V CDR1 and CDR2: SGHVS, FQNEAQ. CDR3 coding DNA: TGTGCCAGCAGCTTTGTCCAGTTGAACACTGAAGCTTTCTTT. This translates into CASSFVQLNTEAFF.

This clone was picked up a small number of times. The CDR3 here is CASRRGASGNTIYF. Written as DNA, the CDR3 is TGTGCCAGCCGGCGGGGCGCCTCAGGAAACACCATATATTTT. The chain joins TRBV6-5 to TRBJ1-3; possible D gene TRBD1, 5 bases. Between the trimmed V and J ends, which lost 8 bases and 4 bases, there was a span of 15 bases. Germline V gene sequence: CDR1 MNHEY, CDR2 SVGAGI. This CDR3 comprises 14 residues.

This chain links TRBV7-2 with TRBJ1-2; tentatively, D is TRBD1 (6 bases). Germline V gene lookup returns CDR1 SGHTA and CDR2 FQGNSA. The CDR3 is made up of 15 amino acids. Deletions cut 5 bases from V and 5 bases from J, with 18 bases between. For the CDR3, the DNA is TGTGCCAGCAGCCCCGCATCTGGGACACAGTATGGCTACACCTTC. Translation gives CASSPASGTQYGYTF. The variable domain in full, with the rest retrieved from reference TRBV7-2 and TRBJ1-2, is GAGVSQSPSNKVTEKGKDVELRCDPISGHTALYWYRQSLGQGLEFLIYFQGNSAPDKSGLPSDRFSAERTGGSVSTLTIQRTQQEDSAVYLCASSPASGTQYGYTFGSGTRLTVV.

The chain couples TRBV7-9 to TRBJ1-5; 9 bases are shared with TRBD1. The V gene end was trimmed by 0 bases and the J gene end by 8 bases; junction bases not matched to a gene: 5. CDR1 and CDR2 (germline): SEHNR, FQNEAQ (reference sequence). This CDR3 spans 15 amino acids. The CDR3 nucleotides are TGTGCCAGCAGCTTAGCGGGACAGGGAGGTGAGCCCCAGCATTTT. Translation gives CASSLAGQGGEPQHF.

V is TRBV21-1 and J is TRBJ2-1; TRBD2 is the table's D call and was not checked against the DNA. TRBV21-1 is an annotated pseudogene. This CDR3 comprises 16 residues. The CDR3 DNA follows: TGTGCCAGCAGCAAATCTAGCGGGGGGAACTACAATGAGCAGTTCTTC. Translation gives CASSKSSGGNYNEQFF.

This clone was seen a single time. The chain links TRBV28 to TRBJ2-7, with a weak D call TRBD1 (5 bases). The CDR3 consists of 15 residues. Germline CDR1 and CDR2: MDHEN and SYDVKM. The V end was cut by 5 bases, the J end by 7 bases, with 21 bases between. The chain's CDR3 is CASSKTQGRVREQYV. The CDR3 region has the DNA TGTGCCAGCAGTAAGACGCAGGGAAGGGTAAGAGAGCAGTACGTC.

In DNA form, the CDR3 reads TGTGCCAGCAGTCCCCCAGGGCTCTACGAGCAGTACTTC. The encoded protein is CASSPPGLYEQYF. The chain joins TRBV6-5 to TRBJ2-7; tentative D call: TRBD1 (5 bases). CDR1 MNHEY and CDR2 SVGAGI come from the germline V gene. V was trimmed by 5 bases and J by 3 bases, leaving 11 bases between them. The CDR3 length is 13 residues.

This rearrangement joins TRBV5-1 to TRBJ1-1; 9 bases fit TRBD1. With 0 bases clipped from V and 5 bases from J, the junction kept 8 bases outside the gene matches. The CDR3 spans 16 residues. Germline assignment: CDR1 SGHRS and CDR2 YFSETQ. CDR3: CASSLEGTGRGTEAFF. CDR3 DNA sequence: TGCGCCAGCAGCTTGGAGGGGACAGGGAGGGGTACTGAAGCTTTCTTT. Filled out from reference TRBV5-1 and TRBJ1-1, the complete variable domain reads KAGVTQTPRYLIKTRGQQVTLSCSPISGHRSVSWYQQTPGQGLQFLFEYFSETQRNKGNFPGRFSGRQFSNSRSEMNVSTLELGDSALYLCASSLEGTGRGTEAFFGQGTRLTVV.

This rearrangement joins TRBV5-3 to TRBJ2-2; 7 bases align to TRBD1. TRBV5-3 is annotated as an ORF whose role is uncertain. The V segment lost 0 bases and the J segment 5 bases; nucleotides outside the gene matches: 16. The CDR3 totals 19 residues. CDR3 sequence reads: CARSLAPTGNPQKTGELFF. DNA for the CDR3: TGTGCCAGAAGCTTGGCCCCGACAGGGAACCCTCAGAAGACCGGGGAGCTGTTTTTT.

This chain connects TRBV5-1 to TRBJ1-6; 9 bases are a match to TRBD1. J was trimmed by 6 bases and V by 5 bases; bases with no gene match: 3. CDR3 length equals 14 residues. Germline V gives CDR1 SGHRS, CDR2 YFSETQ. The CDR3 is CASSTGQGNSPLHF. The DNA of the CDR3 is TGCGCCAGCAGTACGGGACAGGGTAATTCACCCCTCCACTTT.